Following are 24 T cell receptor beta chains from one sample sequenced in a study of T-cell memory formation after mild COVID-19. TCRdb analysed the 5' RACE reads with MiXCR anew, one entry per CDR3 protein. This table has 65,000 to 95,000 distinct CDR3 sequences, around 13% appearing once. The sequencing sample was made of PBMCs or a T cell subset sorted from them (not recorded which). All receptors derive from a young man who had mild COVID-19 (a few samples of this study predate the infection). Cell type and time point are not known.

This clonotype was counted ten times or more. The chain couples TRBV11-1 to TRBJ2-3; perhaps D is TRBD1 or TRBD2 (5 bases each). CDR3 length equals 15 residues. Germline loops: CDR1 SGHAT, CDR2 FQDESV (reference sequence). V lost 6 bases to trimming and J lost 3 bases, with 16 bases between them. The CDR3 loop is CASRPLRGATDTQYF. The CDR3 DNA follows: TGTGCCAGCAGACCACTGCGAGGGGCGACAGATACGCAGTATTTT.

In this sample, this clonotype turned up many times. The chain links TRBV19 to TRBJ1-2; possibly TRBD1 for D (6 bases). Germline CDR1 reads LNHDA; CDR2 reads SQIVND (reference sequence). This CDR3 region has 13 residues. Deletions cut 6 bases from V and 7 bases from J, with 15 bases between. For the CDR3, the DNA is TGTGCCAGTAGCCGGGACAAACCATCTGGCTACACCTTC. It translates to CASSRDKPSGYTF.

The CDR3 loop reads CASSESGGLEAFF. The CDR3 DNA is TGTGCCAGCAGTGAAAGTGGGGGTCTTGAAGCTTTCTTT. The rearrangement uses TRBV6-1 and TRBJ1-1; weak D call: TRBD1 (5 bases). CDR3 length equals 13 residues. V was shortened by 2 bases and J by 7 bases, with 11 bases between the two germline ends. Germline values: CDR1 MNHNS, CDR2 SASEGT.

The chain joins TRBV5-8 to TRBJ2-7; weak D call: TRBD2 (5 bases). CDR3 length: 13 residues. The germline gives CDR1 SGHTS, CDR2 YDEGEE. Trimming shortened V by 4 bases and J by 6 bases, and 14 bases separated the two germline ends. The DNA for the CDR3 is TGTGCCAGCAGCCCCCGGACTGCCCGCGAGCAGTACTTC. Protein sequence: CASSPRTAREQYF.

This clonotype was observed a few times. The rearrangement links TRBV4-3 to TRBJ2-5, with a tentative D call TRBD1 (5 bases). In germline, CDR1 is LGHNA, CDR2 YSLEER. V was trimmed by 0 bases and J by 3 bases, leaving 8 bases between them. This CDR3 is 14 amino acids long. The CDR3 spells CASSQDVGEETQYF. CDR3 DNA: TGCGCCAGCAGCCAAGATGTAGGGGAAGAGACCCAGTACTTC.

The chain combines TRBV4-1 with TRBJ2-3; 7 nucleotides align to TRBD2. The J segment lost 0 bases and the V segment lost 8 bases, leaving 8 bases of the junction unmatched. The germline gives CDR1 MGHRA, CDR2 YSYEKL. The CDR3 is 15 amino acids. The chain's CDR3 is CASCLADSSTDTQYF. In DNA, the CDR3 is TGCGCCAGCTGTCTAGCGGACTCTAGCACAGATACGCAGTATTTT.

This clonotype was seen many times. The chain links TRBV6-5 to TRBJ2-1, with 10 bases lining up with TRBD1. The germline V gene encodes CDR1 MNHEY and CDR2 SVGAGI. The CDR3 totals 13 residues. Trimming removed 4 bases from V and 6 bases from J; junction bases left unmatched: 0. Here the CDR3 reads CASSWTGGNEQFF. DNA of the CDR3: TGTGCCAGCAGTTGGACAGGGGGCAATGAGCAGTTCTTC.

This clonotype was observed a few times. The rearrangement uses TRBV5-1 and TRBJ1-1; D unclear. This CDR3 contains 16 residues. With 0 bases removed from V and 2 bases from J, the gap between germline ends came to 14 bases. From germline, CDR1 is SGHRS and CDR2 YFSETQ. CDR3 coding DNA: TGCGCCAGCAGCTTGGTACCGCCAGGCAGAAACACTGAAGCTTTCTTT. This encodes CASSLVPPGRNTEAFF.

This chain links TRBV7-7 with TRBJ2-5; a weak D match, TRBD2 (6 bases). Trimming removed 6 bases at V and 1 base at J, with 9 bases between. Germline lookup yields CDR1 SSHAT and CDR2 FNYEAQ (reference sequence). The CDR3 runs 13 residues. DNA of the CDR3: TGTGCCAGCAGTTCGACTAGCCAAGAGACCCAGTACTTC. Translating it yields CASSSTSQETQYF.

The J gene is TRBJ2-3, the V gene TRBV7-2; D possibly corresponds to TRBD1 (5 bases). Germline CDR1 reads SGHTA; CDR2 reads FQGNSA. The ends were cut back, 4 bases at V and 0 bases at J, with 11 bases in the middle. This CDR3 spans 15 amino acids. The CDR3 is CASSSPTESTDTQYF. Written as DNA, the CDR3 is TGTGCCAGCAGCTCCCCGACAGAGAGCACAGATACGCAGTATTTT. Variable domain in full (rest from reference TRBV7-2 and TRBJ2-3): GAGVSQSPSNKVTEKGKDVELRCDPISGHTALYWYRQSLGQGLEFLIYFQGNSAPDKSGLPSDRFSAERTGGSVSTLTIQRTQQEDSAVYLCASSSPTESTDTQYFGPGTRLTVL.

The genes are TRBV7-2 and TRBJ2-1; TRBD2 matches at 10 bases. J was trimmed by 15 bases and V by 5 bases; bases with no gene match: 7. Germline lookup yields CDR1 SGHTA and CDR2 FQGNSA. CDR3 size: 12 residues. The CDR3 is CASSVTSGKAFF. The DNA of the CDR3 is TGTGCCAGCAGCGTAACTAGCGGGAAGGCGTTCTTC. Filled out from reference TRBV7-2 and TRBJ2-1, the complete variable domain reads GAGVSQSPSNKVTEKGKDVELRCDPISGHTALYWYRQSLGQGLEFLIYFQGNSAPDKSGLPSDRFSAERTGGSVSTLTIQRTQQEDSAVYLCASSVTSGKAFFGPGTRLTVL.

This clonotype was counted between two and nine times. CDR3 region: CASSPFPGYEQYF. CDR3 nucleotide sequence: TGTGCCAGCAGCCCATTTCCGGGGTACGAGCAGTACTTC. The chain is built from TRBV3-1 and TRBJ2-7; D is possibly TRBD2 (5 bases). V gave up 4 bases and J gave up 4 bases, with 11 bases separating them. This CDR3 spans 13 amino acids. CDR1 is LGHDT, CDR2 YNNKEL, per germline (reference sequence).

In its sample, this clonotype was seen a few times. The chain uses TRBV12-3 or TRBV12-4 and TRBJ1-5; no clear D gene. With 3 bases removed from V and 3 bases from J, the gap between germline ends came to 9 bases. The CDR3 contains 14 residues. CDR3 loop: CASSFTQLNQPQHF. CDR3 nucleotide sequence: TGTGCCAGCAGTTTCACCCAGCTCAATCAGCCCCAGCATTTT.

The chain links TRBV29-1 to TRBJ1-1; 8 bases map to TRBD1. The CDR3 extends over 14 amino acids. Trimming at V came to 7 bases and at J to 0 bases, leaving 7 bases not matched to a gene. Germline assignment: CDR1 SQVTM and CDR2 ANQGSEA. CDR3 sequence: CSARGDRMNTEAFF. Written as DNA, the CDR3 is TGCAGCGCCAGGGGGGACAGGATGAACACTGAAGCTTTCTTT.

The V call is TRBV5-6, the J call TRBJ1-3; D not resolved. Trimming removed 0 bases from V and 4 bases from J, with 8 bases in between. Germline values: CDR1 SGHDT, CDR2 YYEEEE. The CDR3 spans 14 residues. The CDR3 DNA reads TGTGCCAGCAGCTTGGTGGGGATCGGAAACACCATATATTTT. As protein: CASSLVGIGNTIYF.

The gene calls are TRBV10-3 and TRBJ2-3; unclear D gene. CDR3 size: 14 residues. Trimming left V 3 bases short and J 6 bases short, with 13 bases between. The germline V gene has CDR1 ENHRY and CDR2 SYGVKD. In nucleotides, the CDR3 is TGTGCCATCAGTGACAGCCCCACCAGGGATACGCAGTATTTT. Protein product: CAISDSPTRDTQYF.

Only a few counts were recorded for this clonotype. The genes are TRBV12-3 or TRBV12-4 and TRBJ2-2; perhaps TRBD2 as D (7 bases). V was trimmed by 5 bases and J by 5 bases, leaving 21 bases between them. The CDR3 extends over 17 amino acids. This chain's CDR3 is CASSDPLRGPGTGELFF. CDR3 nucleotide sequence: TGTGCCAGCAGTGACCCACTGCGGGGGCCGGGGACCGGGGAGCTGTTTTTT.

The chain links TRBV27 to TRBJ1-5; D is ambiguous. The CDR3 totals 14 residues. The V and J ends lost 4 bases and 0 bases respectively, with 7 bases between them. The V gene's germline CDR1 is MNHEY and CDR2 SMNVEV (reference sequence). The CDR3 is CASSYGISNQPQHF. In nucleotides, the CDR3 is TGTGCCAGCAGTTACGGGATTAGCAATCAGCCCCAGCATTTT.

The sample holds many counts of this clonotype. The chain uses TRBV4-2 and TRBJ2-1; TRBD2 is a possible D gene (6 bases). V lost 4 bases, J lost 2 bases, and 12 bases lay in between. The CDR3 sequence is 15 residues long. CDR1 and CDR2 from the germline V gene are LGHNA and YNFKEQ. CDR3 sequence (DNA): TGTGCCAGCAGCCCGGGGGATGGGCCCTACAATGAGCAGTTCTTC. Protein product: CASSPGDGPYNEQFF.

The chain uses TRBV12-3 or TRBV12-4 and TRBJ1-2; D is perhaps TRBD1 (6 bases). Trimming shortened V by 5 bases and J by 3 bases, and 13 bases separated the two germline ends. The CDR3 loop spans 14 amino acids. The CDR3 nucleotides are TGTGCCAGCAGTCTCGGACAGTGGGACTATGGCTACACCTTC. Its protein product is CASSLGQWDYGYTF.

The chain links TRBV4-1 to TRBJ1-2; D ambiguous. This CDR3 is built from 15 residues. Trimming stripped 0 bases from V and 0 bases from J, with 8 bases between. The germline CDR1 and CDR2 sequences are MGHRA and YSYEKL. This CDR3 reads CASSQDPAPNYGYTF. Here the CDR3 DNA reads TGCGCCAGCAGCCAAGATCCCGCTCCTAACTATGGCTACACCTTC.

This clonotype was picked up many times. V usage is TRBV5-1 and J usage is TRBJ2-5; D unclear. The ends were cut back, 0 bases at V and 1 base at J, with 13 bases in the middle. The CDR3 is 16 residues long. Germline V lookup: CDR1 SGHRS, CDR2 YFSETQ. CDR3 DNA: TGCGCCAGCAGCTTGGATGTTCAGAAAACCCAAGAGACCCAGTACTTC. This translates into CASSLDVQKTQETQYF.

At least ten counts were recorded for this clonotype. The CDR3 DNA reads as TGTGCCAGCAGTCTTTCTGTAGGGGGGATTTCTGGCTACACCTTC. It is translated as CASSLSVGGISGYTF. V usage is TRBV12-3 or TRBV12-4 and J usage is TRBJ1-2, with D possibly being TRBD1 (6 bases). The CDR3 is 15 residues long. The V gene lost 5 bases and the J gene lost 7 bases, with 20 bases spanning the gap.

This clonotype has more than one count but fewer than ten. This rearrangement joins TRBV2 to TRBJ1-1; D unresolved. CDR1 SNHLY and CDR2 FYNNEI come from the germline V gene. V was clipped by 8 bases and J by 4 bases, with 11 bases between them. There are 12 residues in the CDR3. Written as DNA, the CDR3 is TGTGCCAGCCGATACGGGATCACTGAAGCTTTCTTT. Translation: CASRYGITEAFF.